This T cell receptor beta chain was sequenced for a study of persistence of HIV-infected CD4 T cells. About the study: Isolated cells were CMV- and HIV-1 Gag-responding CD4+ T cells. Multiple blood draws of up to 180 mL, except a couple of donors with single leukapheresis.

A remark on this clone: The antigen remains unidentified.

In germline, CDR1 is MNHEY, CDR2 SVGEGT. Trimming pared 2 bases from V and 4 bases from J, leaving 14 bases between. The length of the CDR3 is 15 residues. Lysates of CMV-infected fibroblasts at roughly 10 ug/mL stimulated these cells. CD40L/CD69 double-negative CD45RO-high memory CD4+ T cells were collected. Donors were HIV-1-infected adults who began suppressive ART during chronic infection. CD8+ T cells were removed from PBMCs prior to stimulation. The immunoSEQ assay was version 4, run in survey mode. Generated by immunoSEQ multiplex PCR, the TCRdb table keeps only in-frame clones and is missing some. Here the sample spans 30,000 or so clones, around 82% being singletons.

The specimen comprised CD4+ T cells sorted from PBMCs after approximately 20-hour stimulation, sampled from a patient who received antiretroviral therapy. V usage is TRBV6-2 or TRBV6-3 and J usage is TRBJ1-1; D unresolved. The TCR comes from an adult man with HIV who was CMV-seropositive. CDR3 coding DNA: TGTGCCAGCAGTTACAACCTAATTAGAGGCACTGAAGCTTTCTTT. Translated: CASSYNLIRGTEAFF.